The 9 T cell receptor beta chains given below trace back to one sample, sequenced in a study of shared clonotypes between healthy human individuals. Here immunoSEQ multiplex PCR was the method, and the copy in TCRdb shows in-frame clones only, minus some. The table includes 2,100,000 or so clones, approximately 94% detected once. What was sequenced was naive CD4+ T cells sorted from blood. Subset defined: CD45RA+ positively selected. The receptors shown here come from a man between 18 and 35 years old in good health.

The CDR3 protein is CASSLSILQGSNSPLHF. CDR3 sequence (DNA): TGTGCCAGCAGCTTAAGCATTTTGCAGGGGTCAAATTCACCCCTCCACTTT. The rearrangement uses TRBV11-2 and TRBJ1-6; possible D gene TRBD1, 6 bases. Per germline, CDR1 SGHAT and CDR2 FQNNGV. V was shortened by 2 bases and J by 7 bases, with 18 bases between the two germline ends. The CDR3 has 17 residues.

The chain joins TRBV5-5 to TRBJ2-3, with D possibly matching TRBD2 (6 bases). The CDR3 consists of 15 residues. V dropped 3 bases and J dropped 0 bases, with 11 bases sitting between them. CDR1 and CDR2 from the germline V gene are SGHKS and YYEKEE (reference sequence). The CDR3 loop reads CASSWDWRSTDTQYF. CDR3 nucleotides: TGTGCCAGCAGCTGGGACTGGCGGAGCACAGATACGCAGTATTTT.

The chain is built from TRBV6-1 and TRBJ1-5, with a tentative D call TRBD1 (5 bases). Germline-derived CDR1 and CDR2 are MNHNS and SASEGT. V was pared by 3 bases and J by 4 bases, with 13 bases between. The CDR3 consists of 15 residues. The CDR3 DNA reads as TGTGCCAGCAGTGAGGGACCGTCGACGAATCAGCCCCAGCATTTT. This codes for CASSEGPSTNQPQHF.

The V and J genes are TRBV19 and TRBJ2-3, with D possibly matching TRBD1 (5 bases). CDR1 is LNHDA and CDR2 is SQIVND in the germline V gene (reference sequence). V lost 3 bases, J lost 4 bases, and 11 bases lay in between. The CDR3 has 14 residues. The chain's CDR3 is CASSMGPDADTQYF. The CDR3 nucleotides are TGTGCCAGTAGTATGGGGCCCGATGCAGATACGCAGTATTTT.

In nucleotides, the CDR3 is TGTGCCTGGAGTTCCGGGGGGTTCCAAGAACAGTACTTC. Translated, it gives CAWSSGGFQEQYF. The V and J genes are TRBV30 and TRBJ2-7; 7 bases line up with TRBD2. This CDR3 comprises 13 residues. Unmatched junction bases numbered 11, after V lost 2 bases and J lost 10 bases. Germline V gene sequence: CDR1 GTSNPN, CDR2 SVGIG (reference sequence).

The chain carries TRBV30 and TRBJ2-4, with D uncertain. CDR3 size: 15 residues. V was shortened by 0 bases and J by 4 bases, with 13 bases between the two germline ends. Germline V CDR1 and CDR2: GTSNPN, SVGIG (reference sequence). CDR3 protein: CAWSVTGRQKNIQYF. The CDR3 DNA reads as TGTGCCTGGAGTGTAACGGGCAGGCAAAAAAACATTCAGTACTTC.

The chain carries TRBV21-1 and TRBJ1-2; the table's D call of TRBD1 was not tested on the DNA. TRBV21-1 counts as a pseudogene. The CDR3 consists of 15 residues. CDR3 nucleotide sequence: TGTGCCAGCAGAAATTGCGCGGGACAGGTGAAGGGCTACACCTTC. As protein: CASRNCAGQVKGYTF.

The J gene is TRBJ2-5, the V gene TRBV5-6; 11 nucleotides agree with TRBD1. CDR1 and CDR2 (germline): SGHDT, YYEEEE. The CDR3 extends over 15 amino acids. J gave up 2 bases and V 5 bases, and 5 bases lay outside the gene matches. The DNA of the CDR3 is TGTGCCAGCAGTCGAGGGGACAGGGGGCAAGAGACCCAGTACTTC. It is translated as CASSRGDRGQETQYF.

This clone appeared a single time. The V call is TRBV18, the J call TRBJ2-3; no clear D gene. There are 13 residues in the CDR3. V lost 3 bases and J 4 bases, leaving 8 bases between the germline ends. CDR1 and CDR2 from the germline V gene are KGHSH and LQKENI. This chain's CDR3 is CASSPRAADTQYF. CDR3 DNA sequence: TGTGCCAGCTCACCTCGCGCTGCAGATACGCAGTATTTT. The full variable domain, with the rest looked up from reference TRBV18 and TRBJ2-3, is NAGVMQNPRHLVRRRGQEARLRCSPMKGHSHVYWYRQLPEEGLKFMVYLQKENIIDESGMPKERFSAEFPKEGPSILRIQQVVRGDSAAYFCASSPRAADTQYFGPGTRLTVL.